These 23 T cell receptor beta chains were sequenced from one sample in a study of human T cells and chemical hapten exposure. The time point was: pre-sensitization, week 0. Treatment here: therapeutic diphenylcyclopropenone sensitization with weekly scalp DPC. In TCRdb, the RACE reads were re-called with MiXCR into one record per CDR3 protein. The data show about 110,000 distinct CDR3 sequences, less than 15% seen once. This specimen was whole blood, taken in connection with sensitization to the hapten diphenylcyclopropenone (DPC). These receptors came from a woman aged 45 to 65 with alopecia areata. Some clones in this sample may be carry-over from other donors' samples.

This clonotype has a count of ten or more. This sequence joins TRBV6-4 and TRBJ2-1, with TRBD1 as a possible D gene (6 bases). CDR1 and CDR2 (germline): MRHNA, SNTAGT. CDR3 length: 14 residues. Trimming pared 10 bases from V and 6 bases from J, leaving 19 bases between. Here the CDR3 DNA reads TGTGCCACCGATGGGGGCGGGCCTGGCAATGAGCAGTTCTTC. Translated, it gives CATDGGGPGNEQFF.

This clonotype was observed many times. The chain couples TRBV28 to TRBJ2-1; D unresolved. This CDR3 comprises 13 residues. CDR1 and CDR2 from the germline V gene are MDHEN and SYDVKM. The V end lost 5 bases, the J end lost 10 bases, and 15 bases lay between the germline ends. CDR3: CASSPPPGPEQFF. CDR3 DNA: TGTGCCAGCAGTCCCCCCCCCGGTCCCGAGCAGTTCTTC.

CDR3 sequence (DNA): TGTGCCAGCAGTTCAATGACAGGGAATGGAGATACGCAGTATTTT. Encoded protein: CASSSMTGNGDTQYF. The gene calls are TRBV6-5 and TRBJ2-3; 7 nucleotides line up with TRBD1. Looked up from germline, CDR1 is MNHEY and CDR2 is SVGAGI. V lost 4 bases to trimming and J lost 5 bases; unmatched junction nucleotides: 9. CDR3 length: 15 amino acids.

The chain links TRBV7-2 to TRBJ2-5; D gene uncertain. The CDR3 has 13 amino acids. Germline V gives CDR1 SGHTA, CDR2 FQGNSA. V was trimmed by 1 base and J by 4 bases, leaving 7 bases between them. The CDR3 sequence is CASSLVGSETQYF. The CDR3 nucleotides read TGTGCCAGCAGCTTAGTGGGGTCAGAGACCCAGTACTTC.

J is TRBJ1-4 and V is TRBV12-3 or TRBV12-4; TRBD1 aligns across 8 bases. This CDR3 spans 17 amino acids. Trimming removed 1 base from V and 10 bases from J; junction bases left unmatched: 14. The CDR3 nucleotides read TGTGCCAGCAGTTTAGTTCAGGGGGCTCCCAAAGGGGGAAAACTGTTTTTT. Protein sequence: CASSLVQGAPKGGKLFF.

The chain is built from TRBV2 and TRBJ2-7; the D gene is possibly TRBD2 (5 bases). CDR1 and CDR2 from the germline V gene are SNHLY and FYNNEI. Trimming removed 3 bases from V and 5 bases from J, with 8 bases in between. This CDR3 contains 12 residues. As DNA, the CDR3 is TGTGCCAGCAGTGACGTGACTAACGAGCAGTACTTC. It specifies CASSDVTNEQYF. Supplemented by reference TRBV2 and TRBJ2-7, the full variable domain reads EPEVTQTPSHQVTQMGQEVILRCVPISNHLYFYWYRQILGQKVEFLVSFYNNEISEKSEIFDDQFSVERPDGSNFTLKIRSTKLEDSAMYFCASSDVTNEQYFGPGTRLTVT.

This clonotype was detected a few times. The chain recombines TRBV18 with TRBJ2-3, with unresolved D. The CDR3 spans 13 residues. With 4 bases removed from V and 0 bases from J, the gap between germline ends came to 5 bases. Germline V lookup: CDR1 KGHSH, CDR2 LQKENI. This CDR3 reads CASSLLSTDTQYF. CDR3 DNA sequence: TGTGCCAGCTCACTATTAAGCACAGATACGCAGTATTTT.

The sample holds a few counts of this clonotype. The chain carries TRBV29-1 and TRBJ2-1, with 9 bases aligning to TRBD1. J lost 9 bases, V lost 7 bases, and 13 bases had no gene match. The CDR3 is made up of 14 amino acids. The germline CDR1 and CDR2 sequences are SQVTM and ANQGSEA. The CDR3 DNA sequence: TGCAGCGGTCGACCAAACAGGGGGCGCGGTGAGCAGTTCTTC. Protein product: CSGRPNRGRGEQFF.

This clonotype came up a few times. CDR3 nucleotide sequence: TGTGCCAGCAGCTTGGGACAAGGCTACAATGAGCAGTTCTTC. Amino acids: CASSLGQGYNEQFF. The V call is TRBV11-2, the J call TRBJ2-1; D might be TRBD1 (6 bases). V dropped 3 bases and J dropped 3 bases, with 9 bases sitting between them. The CDR3 contains 14 residues. Germline V CDR1 and CDR2: SGHAT, FQNNGV.

This chain connects TRBV2 to TRBJ2-1; 10 bases match TRBD1. With 6 bases clipped from V and 4 bases from J, the junction kept 9 bases outside the gene matches. The germline CDR1 and CDR2 sequences are SNHLY and FYNNEI. This CDR3 comprises 16 residues. The CDR3 loop reads CASSAIRTGGYNEQFF. CDR3 nucleotides: TGTGCCAGCAGCGCTATTCGGACAGGGGGATACAATGAGCAGTTCTTC. The full variable domain, in which reference TRBV2 and TRBJ2-1 provide the parts outside the CDR3, is EPEVTQTPSHQVTQMGQEVILRCVPISNHLYFYWYRQILGQKVEFLVSFYNNEISEKSEIFDDQFSVERPDGSNFTLKIRSTKLEDSAMYFCASSAIRTGGYNEQFFGPGTRLTVL.

This clonotype appeared a few times. The V gene is TRBV18, the J gene TRBJ2-7, with a possible D match to TRBD2 (6 bases). Trimming removed 3 bases from V and 2 bases from J, with 11 bases in between. The CDR3 totals 14 residues. CDR1 is KGHSH and CDR2 is LQKENI in the germline V gene. The CDR3: CASSPGLSPYEQYF. The CDR3, as DNA: TGTGCCAGCTCACCGGGACTTTCTCCCTACGAGCAGTACTTC.

The chain has TRBV14 and TRBJ2-7, with D unresolved. The germline V gene encodes CDR1 SGHDN and CDR2 FVKESK. The CDR3 consists of 11 residues. Trimming left V 8 bases short and J 4 bases short, with 9 bases between. CDR3 coding DNA: TGTGCCAGCGCCTTTAGGTACGAGCAGTACTTC. It translates to CASAFRYEQYF.

The chain links TRBV28 to TRBJ1-5; D is unclear. The CDR3 has 12 amino acids. CDR1 is MDHEN, CDR2 SYDVKM, per germline. Trimming took off 1 base at V and 9 bases at J, with 7 bases between the two ends. The CDR3 DNA follows: TGTGCCAGCAGTTTATTAGGGTGGCCCCAGCATTTT. Encoded protein: CASSLLGWPQHF.

This chain joins TRBV7-8 and TRBJ2-2, with D possibly matching TRBD2 (6 bases). Trimming removed 4 bases at V and 8 bases at J, with 17 bases between. This CDR3 comprises 15 residues. The V gene's germline CDR1 is SGHVS and CDR2 FQNEAQ. The CDR3 bases are TGTGCCAGCAGCTACTGGGACTCCATGACGGGGGAGCTGTTTTTT. It codes for CASSYWDSMTGELFF.

A word on this clonotype: The junction does not match germline at one end; this may be a read error. The chain recombines TRBV7-7 with TRBJ2-7, with 7 bases that match TRBD1. Per germline, CDR1 SSHAT and CDR2 FNYEAQ (reference sequence). This CDR3 has 15 amino acids. CDR3 sequence reads: CASSPGQARSYEQYF. CDR3 nucleotide sequence: TGTGCTAGCAGCCCCGGACAGGCCCGCTCCTACGAGCAGTACTTC.

This chain connects TRBV28 to TRBJ1-1; D possibly corresponds to TRBD1 (5 bases). The CDR3 loop spans 14 amino acids. The V and J ends lost 5 bases and 4 bases respectively, with 14 bases between them. The V gene's germline CDR1 is MDHEN and CDR2 SYDVKM. CDR3 sequence reads: CASSDPPGGTEAFF. Written as DNA, the CDR3 is TGTGCCAGCAGTGACCCCCCGGGGGGCACTGAAGCTTTCTTT.

The rearrangement links TRBV12-3 or TRBV12-4 to TRBJ1-5, with 7 bases lining up with TRBD1. The CDR3 is made up of 15 amino acids. V shed 3 bases, J shed 6 bases, and the junction held 8 bases outside the gene matches. The CDR3 spells CASSFRQGSIQPQHF. CDR3 coding DNA: TGTGCCAGCAGTTTTCGACAGGGATCGATTCAGCCCCAGCATTTT.

This clonotype has a handful of counts. V and J are TRBV12-3 or TRBV12-4 and TRBJ1-6; D call uncertain. Trimming took 5 bases from V and 5 from J, leaving 10 bases between them. The CDR3 runs 14 residues. CDR3: CASSPDNNNSPLHF. CDR3 DNA: TGTGCCAGCAGTCCCGACAATAATAATTCACCCCTCCACTTT.

V is TRBV7-6 and J is TRBJ1-1, with 7 positions matching TRBD1. Germline assignment: CDR1 SGHVS and CDR2 FNYEAQ. CDR3 length equals 16 residues. V lost 5 bases to trimming and J lost 0 bases; unmatched junction nucleotides: 9. CDR3 in amino acids: CASSNHGQAMNTEAFF. Written as DNA, the CDR3 is TGTGCCAGCAGCAACCATGGACAGGCCATGAACACTGAAGCTTTCTTT.

This clonotype was observed a few times. The chain couples TRBV20-1 to TRBJ1-2; no clear D. The CDR3 is 9 residues long. Between the trimmed V and J ends, which lost 5 bases and 8 bases, there was a span of 6 bases. Germline V gene sequence: CDR1 DFQATT, CDR2 SNEGSKA (reference sequence). The CDR3 nucleotides are TGCAGTGCTGCAAAGGGCTACACCTTC. Its protein is CSAAKGYTF.

This clonotype was seen a few times. The chain links TRBV2 to TRBJ2-1; D remains unclear. Between the trimmed V and J ends, which lost 2 bases and 7 bases, there was a span of 9 bases. The germline gives CDR1 SNHLY, CDR2 FYNNEI. The CDR3 length is 13 residues. The CDR3 nucleotides are TGTGCCAGCAGTGAAAATTGGGCAAATGAGCAGTTCTTC. Amino acid sequence: CASSENWANEQFF.

This clonotype was counted once. The chain links TRBV9 to TRBJ2-1, with D possibly matching TRBD2 (6 bases). Trimming shortened V by 0 bases and J by 4 bases, and 11 bases separated the two germline ends. Germline V gene lookup returns CDR1 SGDLS and CDR2 YYNGEE. This CDR3 is built from 15 residues. DNA for the CDR3: TGTGCCAGCAGCGTAGAGGGGACTCCGTACAATGAGCAGTTCTTC. It codes for CASSVEGTPYNEQFF.

This clonotype has just a few counts. V gene TRBV19 combines with J gene TRBJ2-4, with 11 bases matching TRBD2. The CDR3 spans 17 residues. Unmatched junction bases numbered 9, after V lost 4 bases and J lost 4 bases. Germline V CDR1 and CDR2: LNHDA, SQIVND (reference sequence). The CDR3: CASSKMKTSGVKNIQYF. DNA of the CDR3: TGTGCCAGTAGTAAAATGAAGACTAGCGGGGTAAAAAACATTCAGTACTTC.